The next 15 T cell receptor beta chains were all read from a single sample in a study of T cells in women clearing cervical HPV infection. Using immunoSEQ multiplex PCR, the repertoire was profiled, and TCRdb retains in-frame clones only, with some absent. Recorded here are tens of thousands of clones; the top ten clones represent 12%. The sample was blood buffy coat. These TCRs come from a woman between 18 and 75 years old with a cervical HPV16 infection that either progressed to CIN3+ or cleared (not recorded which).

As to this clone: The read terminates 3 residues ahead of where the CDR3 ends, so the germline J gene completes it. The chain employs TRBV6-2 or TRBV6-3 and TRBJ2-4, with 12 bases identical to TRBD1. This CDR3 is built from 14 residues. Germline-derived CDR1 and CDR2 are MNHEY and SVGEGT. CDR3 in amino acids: CASTSRDRGRGQYF. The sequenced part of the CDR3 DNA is TGTGCCAGCACCTCGAGGGACAGGGGGCGAGGT.

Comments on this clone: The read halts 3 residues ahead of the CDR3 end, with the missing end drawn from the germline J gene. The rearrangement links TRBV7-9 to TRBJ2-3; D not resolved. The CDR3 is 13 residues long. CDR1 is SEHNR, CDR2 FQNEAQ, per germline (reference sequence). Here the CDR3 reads CASSLVLQEAQYF. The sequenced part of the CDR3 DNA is TGTGCCAGCAGCTTAGTCTTACAAGAGGCG.

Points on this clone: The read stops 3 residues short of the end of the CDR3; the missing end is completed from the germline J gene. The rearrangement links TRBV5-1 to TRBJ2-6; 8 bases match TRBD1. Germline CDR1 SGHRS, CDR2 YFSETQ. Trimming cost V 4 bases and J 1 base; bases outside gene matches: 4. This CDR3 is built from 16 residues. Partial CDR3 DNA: TGCGCCAGCAGCGGACAGGGCTCATCTGGGGCCAACGTC. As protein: CASSGQGSSGANV. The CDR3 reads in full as CASSGQGSSGANVLTF.

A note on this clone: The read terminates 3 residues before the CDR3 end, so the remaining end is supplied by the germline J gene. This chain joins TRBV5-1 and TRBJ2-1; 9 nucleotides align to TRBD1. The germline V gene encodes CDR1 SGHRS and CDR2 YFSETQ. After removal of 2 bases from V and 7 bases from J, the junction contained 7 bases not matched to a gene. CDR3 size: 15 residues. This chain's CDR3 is CASSFQGQGSNEQFF. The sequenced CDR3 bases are TGCGCCAGCAGCTTCCAAGGACAGGGGTCGAATGAG.

CDR3 bases read: TGTGCCAGCAGCTTAGCTCCTAGCGGGAATGCAGATACG. Translated, it gives CASSLAPSGNADT. The entire CDR3 sequence reads CASSLAPSGNADTQYF. V is TRBV7-2 and J is TRBJ2-3; 9 nucleotides line up with TRBD2. The CDR3 end is not reached by the read, which stops 3 residues before it; the germline J gene fills it in. J gave up 4 bases and V 0 bases, and 5 bases lay outside the gene matches. The length of the CDR3 is 16 residues. From germline, CDR1 is SGHTA and CDR2 FQGNSA.

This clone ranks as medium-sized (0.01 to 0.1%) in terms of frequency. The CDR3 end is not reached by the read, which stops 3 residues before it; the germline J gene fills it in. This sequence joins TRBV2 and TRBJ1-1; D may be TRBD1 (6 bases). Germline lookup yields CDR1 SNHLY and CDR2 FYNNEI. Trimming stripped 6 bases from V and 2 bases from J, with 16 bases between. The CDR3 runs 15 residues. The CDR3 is CASREIRGLNTEAFF. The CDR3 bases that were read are TGTGCCAGCAGGGAGATCAGGGGCCTCAACACTGAA. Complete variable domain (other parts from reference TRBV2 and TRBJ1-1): EPEVTQTPSHQVTQMGQEVILRCVPISNHLYFYWYRQILGQKVEFLVSFYNNEISEKSEIFDDQFSVERPDGSNFTLKIRSTKLEDSAMYFCASREIRGLNTEAFFGQGTRLTVV.

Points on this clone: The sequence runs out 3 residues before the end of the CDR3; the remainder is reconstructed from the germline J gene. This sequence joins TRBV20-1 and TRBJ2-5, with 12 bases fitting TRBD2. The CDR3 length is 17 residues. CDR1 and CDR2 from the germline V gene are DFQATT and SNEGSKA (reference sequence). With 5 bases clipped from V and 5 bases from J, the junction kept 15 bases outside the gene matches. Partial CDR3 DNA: TGCAGTGCTTACCCCTTGACTAGCGGGAGCAAAGTGGAGACC. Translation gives CSAYPLTSGSKVET. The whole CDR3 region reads CSAYPLTSGSKVETQYF.

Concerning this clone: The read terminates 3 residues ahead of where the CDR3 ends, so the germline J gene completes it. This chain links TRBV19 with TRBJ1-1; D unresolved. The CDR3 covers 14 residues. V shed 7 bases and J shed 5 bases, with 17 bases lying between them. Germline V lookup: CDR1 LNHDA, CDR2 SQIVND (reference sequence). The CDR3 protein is CASISTARRTEAFF. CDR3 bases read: TGTGCCAGTATTTCGACGGCCCGGCGGACTGAA.

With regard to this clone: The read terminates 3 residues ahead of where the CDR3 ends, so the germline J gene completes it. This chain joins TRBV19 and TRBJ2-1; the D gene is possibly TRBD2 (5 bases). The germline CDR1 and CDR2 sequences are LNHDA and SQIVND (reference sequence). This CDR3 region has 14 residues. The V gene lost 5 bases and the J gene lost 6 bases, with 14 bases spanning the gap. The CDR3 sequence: CASSHSYRGNEQFF. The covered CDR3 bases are TGTGCCAGTAGTCACAGCTACCGGGGCAATGAG.

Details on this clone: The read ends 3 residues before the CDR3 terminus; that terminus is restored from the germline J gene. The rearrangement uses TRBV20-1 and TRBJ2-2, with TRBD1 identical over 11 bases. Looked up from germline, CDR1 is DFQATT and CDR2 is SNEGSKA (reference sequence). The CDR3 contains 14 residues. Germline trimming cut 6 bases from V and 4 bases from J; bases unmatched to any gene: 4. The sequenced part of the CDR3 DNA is TGCAGTGCCTGGGGACAGGGGGGCACCGGGGAG. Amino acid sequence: CSAWGQGGTGE. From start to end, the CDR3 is CSAWGQGGTGELFF.

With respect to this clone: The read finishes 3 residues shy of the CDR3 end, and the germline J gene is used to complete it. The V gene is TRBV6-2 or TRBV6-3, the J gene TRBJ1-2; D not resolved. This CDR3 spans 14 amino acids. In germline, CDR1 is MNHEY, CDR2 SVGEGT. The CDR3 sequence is CASTLSGREFDYTF. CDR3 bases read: TGTGCCAGCACTCTTAGCGGGAGGGAATTCGAC.

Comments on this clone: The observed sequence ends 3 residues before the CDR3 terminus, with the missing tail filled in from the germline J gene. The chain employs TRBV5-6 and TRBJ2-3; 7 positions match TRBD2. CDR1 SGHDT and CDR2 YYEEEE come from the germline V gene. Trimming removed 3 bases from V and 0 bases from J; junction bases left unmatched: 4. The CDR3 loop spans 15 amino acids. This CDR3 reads CASSYYSGSTDTQYF. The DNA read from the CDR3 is TGTGCCAGCAGCTACTATAGCGGGAGCACAGATACG.

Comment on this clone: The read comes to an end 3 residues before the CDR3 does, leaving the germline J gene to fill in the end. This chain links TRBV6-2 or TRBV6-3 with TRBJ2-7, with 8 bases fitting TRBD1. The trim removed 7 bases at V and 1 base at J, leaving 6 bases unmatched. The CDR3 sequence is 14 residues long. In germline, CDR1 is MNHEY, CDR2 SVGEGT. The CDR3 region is CASIPGTGSYEQYF. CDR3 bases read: TGTGCCAGCATCCCTGGGACAGGATCCTACGAG.

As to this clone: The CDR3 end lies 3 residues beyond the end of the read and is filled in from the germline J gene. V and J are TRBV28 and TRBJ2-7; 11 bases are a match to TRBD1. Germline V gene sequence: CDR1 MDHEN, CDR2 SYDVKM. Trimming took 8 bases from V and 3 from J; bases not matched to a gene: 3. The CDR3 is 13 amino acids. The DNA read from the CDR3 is TGTGCCAGCTCCGGGACAGGGGGCTACGAG. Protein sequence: CASSGTGGYE. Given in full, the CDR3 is CASSGTGGYEQYF.

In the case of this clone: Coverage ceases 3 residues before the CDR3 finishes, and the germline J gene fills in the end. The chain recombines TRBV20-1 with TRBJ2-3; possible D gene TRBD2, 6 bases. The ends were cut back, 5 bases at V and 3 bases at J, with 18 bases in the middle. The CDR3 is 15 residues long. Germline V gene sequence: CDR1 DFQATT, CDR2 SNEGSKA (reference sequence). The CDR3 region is CSAPPVGTLTDTQYF. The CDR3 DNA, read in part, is TGCAGTGCTCCACCAGTTGGGACTTTAACAGATACG.